This TCR beta chain is drawn from a study of blood T cell repertoires in COVID-19. Study at large: Donors in the United States, Italy and Spain gave samples during acute or convalescent COVID-19. T cells, B-cell-depleted T cells, or PBMCs provided the cDNA or gDNA that served as material.

The J segment lost 2 bases and the V segment lost 4 bases, leaving 14 bases of the junction unmatched. Germline V gene data show CDR1 as SGHNT and CDR2 as YYREEE (reference sequence). CDR3 length: 18 amino acids. In the original analysis: Nucleated cell number was recorded as an estimate derived from reference gene primer amplification. The data were produced by immunoSEQ multiplex PCR, yet TCRdb's version contains in-frame clones alone and is incomplete. Clone size and the V and J calls come from that table; the DNA yielded D and trimming. This table holds approximately 200,000 clones, more than 75% found once.

Input material: peripheral blood. The sequence came from a man between 40 and 49 years old with active or convalescent COVID-19. The gene calls are TRBV5-4 and TRBJ2-7; TRBD2 aligns across 11 bases. The CDR3, as DNA: TGTGCCAGCAGCAGCTACCCTGGCGCTAGCGGGGGGACCTACGAGCAGTACTTC. Protein sequence: CASSSYPGASGGTYEQYF.